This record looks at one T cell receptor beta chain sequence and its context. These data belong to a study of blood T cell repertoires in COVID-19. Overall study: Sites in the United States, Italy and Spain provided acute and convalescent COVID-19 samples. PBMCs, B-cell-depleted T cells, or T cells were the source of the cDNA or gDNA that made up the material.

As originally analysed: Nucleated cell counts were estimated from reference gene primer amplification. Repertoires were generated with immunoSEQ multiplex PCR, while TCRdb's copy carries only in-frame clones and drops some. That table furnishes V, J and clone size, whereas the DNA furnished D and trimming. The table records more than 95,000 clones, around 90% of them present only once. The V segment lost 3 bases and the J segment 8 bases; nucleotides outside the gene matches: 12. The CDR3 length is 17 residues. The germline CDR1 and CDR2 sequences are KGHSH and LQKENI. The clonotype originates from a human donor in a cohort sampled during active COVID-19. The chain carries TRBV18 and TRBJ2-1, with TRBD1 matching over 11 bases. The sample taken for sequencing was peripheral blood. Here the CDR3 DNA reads TGTGCCAGCTCACCGCCAACCGCCGGACAGGGGGCCTATGAGCAGTTCTTC. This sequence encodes CASSPPTAGQGAYEQFF.